Presented here are 8 T cell receptor beta chains from one specimen sequenced in a study of T cell responses to AZD1222 COVID-19 vaccine. TCRdb keeps only in-frame clones here, not all; method: immunoSEQ multiplex PCR. Here the sample spans 150,000 or so clones, approximately 88% being singletons. The sequenced sample was peripheral blood, obtained on day 0 of AZD1222 vaccination. Receptors were obtained from an adult in good health.

There are a few counts of this clone. This rearrangement joins TRBV12-3 or TRBV12-4 to TRBJ1-3; no reliable D call. The ends were cut back, 2 bases at V and 4 bases at J, with 6 bases in the middle. CDR3 length: 13 amino acids. The CDR3 loop reads CASSLTLGNTIYF. CDR3 DNA sequence: TGTGCCAGCAGTTTAACCTTAGGAAACACCATATATTTT.

V usage is TRBV5-1 and J usage is TRBJ1-6, with a weak D call TRBD1 (6 bases). The germline CDR1 and CDR2 sequences are SGHRS and YFSETQ. This CDR3 spans 14 amino acids. V was cut by 4 bases and J by 11 bases, with 16 bases left in between. The CDR3 spells CASSTAIQGTPLHF. In DNA, the CDR3 is TGCGCCAGCAGCACAGCTATACAGGGTACACCCCTCCACTTT.

J is TRBJ1-2 and V is TRBV6-5; no definite D call. Germline V gives CDR1 MNHEY, CDR2 SVGAGI. The V end lost 5 bases, the J end lost 2 bases, and 9 bases lay between the germline ends. This CDR3 contains 13 residues. This CDR3 reads CASSLMANYGYTF. The CDR3 DNA reads as TGTGCCAGCAGTCTAATGGCGAACTATGGCTACACCTTC.

This chain uses TRBV7-2 with TRBJ1-1, with 9 positions matching TRBD1. V lost 3 bases and J lost 4; bases outside the gene matches: 3. The CDR3 runs 14 residues. CDR1 SGHTA and CDR2 FQGNSA come from the germline V gene. CDR3 coding DNA: TGTGCCAGCAGCTTTACAGGGGGCCGCACTGAAGCTTTCTTT. This encodes CASSFTGGRTEAFF.

The chain is built from TRBV3-1 (or the pseudogene TRBV3-2) and TRBJ2-5; 9 bases agree with TRBD2. V was clipped by 5 bases and J by 9 bases; unmatched bases: 10. The CDR3 contains 14 residues. Germline CDR1 and CDR2: LGHDT and YNNKEL (reference sequence). The CDR3 here is CASSKGGGAEAQYF. In DNA form, the CDR3 reads TGTGCCAGCAGCAAGGGCGGGGGGGCTGAGGCCCAGTACTTC.

V and J are TRBV19 and TRBJ2-3; 9 nucleotides agree with TRBD1. J gave up 2 bases and V 4 bases, and 7 bases lay outside the gene matches. The germline gives CDR1 LNHDA, CDR2 SQIVND (reference sequence). The CDR3 consists of 16 residues. The DNA of the CDR3 is TGTGCCAGTAGTACCGGACAGGGGTCCACCACAGATACGCAGTATTTT. Its protein is CASSTGQGSTTDTQYF.

The DNA of the CDR3 is TGTGCCAGCAGCCCCCCGAGGACAATGAGCTCTGGAAACACCATATATTTT. Its protein is CASSPPRTMSSGNTIYF. V is TRBV9 and J is TRBJ1-3; tentative D call: TRBD1 (5 bases). The V gene lost 4 bases and the J gene lost 0 bases, with 17 bases spanning the gap. CDR1 and CDR2 from the germline V gene are SGDLS and YYNGEE. The CDR3 loop spans 17 amino acids. Using reference TRBV9 and TRBJ1-3 for the parts outside the CDR3, the full variable domain is DSGVTQTPKHLITATGQRVTLRCSPRSGDLSVYWYQQSLDQGLQFLIQYYNGEERAKGNILERFSAQQFPDLHSELNLSSLELGDSALYFCASSPPRTMSSGNTIYFGEGSWLTVV.

This clone was found once. This chain joins TRBV2 and TRBJ1-6, with D uncertain. Germline CDR1 is SNHLY and CDR2 is FYNNEI. This CDR3 is 15 amino acids long. The V end was cut by 7 bases, the J end by 0 bases, with 10 bases between. Written as DNA, the CDR3 is TGTGCCAGCAAGGAGGAGAGCTCCTATAATTCACCCCTCCACTTT. It codes for CASKEESSYNSPLHF.